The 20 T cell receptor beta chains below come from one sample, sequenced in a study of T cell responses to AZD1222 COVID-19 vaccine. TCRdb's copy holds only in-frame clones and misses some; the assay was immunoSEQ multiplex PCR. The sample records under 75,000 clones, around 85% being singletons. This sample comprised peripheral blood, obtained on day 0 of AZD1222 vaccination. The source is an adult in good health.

CDR3 sequence (DNA): TGTGCCAGCAGCACAGGGAATGATAAAGCTTTCTTT. Amino acid sequence: CASSTGNDKAFF. This chain connects TRBV25-1 to TRBJ1-1, with D perhaps TRBD1 (6 bases). The CDR3 totals 12 residues. Trimming took 6 bases from V and 9 from J, leaving 14 bases between them. Germline-derived CDR1 and CDR2 are MGHDK and SYGVNS.

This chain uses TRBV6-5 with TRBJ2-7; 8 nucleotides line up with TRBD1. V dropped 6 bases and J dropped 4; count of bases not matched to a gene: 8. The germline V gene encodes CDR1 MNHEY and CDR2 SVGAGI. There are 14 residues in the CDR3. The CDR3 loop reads CASRGQGRTYEQYF. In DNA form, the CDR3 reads TGTGCCAGCAGAGGACAGGGTCGGACTTACGAGCAGTACTTC.

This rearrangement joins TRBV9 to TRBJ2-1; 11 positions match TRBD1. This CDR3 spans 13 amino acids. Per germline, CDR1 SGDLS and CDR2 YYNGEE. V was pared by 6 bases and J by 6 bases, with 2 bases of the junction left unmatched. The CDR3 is CASTGTGGNEQFF. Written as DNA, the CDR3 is TGTGCCAGCACCGGGACAGGGGGCAATGAGCAGTTCTTC.

The DNA of the CDR3 is TGTGCCAGCAGTCTAGGATCCTATAGCAATCAGCCCCAGCATTTT. Residues: CASSLGSYSNQPQHF. The chain employs TRBV3-1 (or the pseudogene TRBV3-2) and TRBJ1-5; D is uncertain. The germline V gene has CDR1 LGHDT and CDR2 YNNKEL (reference sequence). V lost 6 bases, J lost 0 bases, and 12 bases lay in between. The CDR3 covers 15 residues.

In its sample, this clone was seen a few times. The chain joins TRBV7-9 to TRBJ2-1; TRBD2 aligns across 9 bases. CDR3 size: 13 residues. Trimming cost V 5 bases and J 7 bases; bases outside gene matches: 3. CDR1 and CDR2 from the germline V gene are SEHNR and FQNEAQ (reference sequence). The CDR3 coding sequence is TGTGCCAGCAGCCTGGGACTAGCAAATGAGCAGTTCTTC. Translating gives CASSLGLANEQFF.

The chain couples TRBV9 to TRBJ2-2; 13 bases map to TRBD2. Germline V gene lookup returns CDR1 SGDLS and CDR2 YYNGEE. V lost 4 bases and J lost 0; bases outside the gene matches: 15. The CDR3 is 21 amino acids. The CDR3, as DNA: TGTGCCAGCAGCTTAAGAGGACTAGCGGGGGACCAGGGGTCGAACACCGGGGAGCTGTTTTTT. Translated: CASSLRGLAGDQGSNTGELFF.

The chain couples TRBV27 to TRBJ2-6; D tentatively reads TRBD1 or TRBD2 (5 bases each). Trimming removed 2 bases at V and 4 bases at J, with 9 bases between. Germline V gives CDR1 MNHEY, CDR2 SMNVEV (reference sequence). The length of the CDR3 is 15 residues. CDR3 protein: CASSLEGTGANVLTF. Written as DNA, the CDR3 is TGTGCCAGCAGTTTAGAGGGGACCGGGGCCAACGTCCTGACTTTC.

CDR3 in DNA: TGTGCCAGCAGTTTGGGGGGGTGGGATACGCAGTATTTT. It is translated as CASSLGGWDTQYF. The J gene is TRBJ2-3, the V gene TRBV12-3 or TRBV12-4; TRBD2 agrees at 7 bases. The ends lost 3 bases at V and 6 bases at J; junction bases unmatched: 3. This CDR3 has 13 residues.

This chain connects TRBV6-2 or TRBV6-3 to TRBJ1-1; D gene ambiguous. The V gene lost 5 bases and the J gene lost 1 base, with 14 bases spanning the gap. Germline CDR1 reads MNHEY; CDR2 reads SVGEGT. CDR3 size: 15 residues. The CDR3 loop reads CASSGLSLSNTEAFF. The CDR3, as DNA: TGTGCCAGCAGTGGACTTTCACTATCGAACACTGAAGCTTTCTTT.

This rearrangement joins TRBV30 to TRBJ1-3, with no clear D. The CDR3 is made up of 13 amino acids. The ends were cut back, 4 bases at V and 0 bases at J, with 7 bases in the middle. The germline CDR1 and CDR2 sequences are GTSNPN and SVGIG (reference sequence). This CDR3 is CAWTRSSGNTIYF. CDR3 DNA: TGTGCCTGGACCCGGAGCTCTGGAAACACCATATATTTT.

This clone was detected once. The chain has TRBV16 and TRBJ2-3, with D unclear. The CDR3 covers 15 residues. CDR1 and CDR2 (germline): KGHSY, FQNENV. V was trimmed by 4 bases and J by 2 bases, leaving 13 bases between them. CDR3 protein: CASSPGGHYTDTQYF. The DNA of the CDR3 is TGTGCCAGCAGCCCTGGCGGCCACTACACAGATACGCAGTATTTT.

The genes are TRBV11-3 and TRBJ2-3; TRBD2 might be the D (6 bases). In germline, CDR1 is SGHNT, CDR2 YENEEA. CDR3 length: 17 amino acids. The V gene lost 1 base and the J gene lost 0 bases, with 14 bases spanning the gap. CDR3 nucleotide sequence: TGTGCCAGCAGCTTAGCTGGGGTAGCGGCTAGCACAGATACGCAGTATTTT. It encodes CASSLAGVAASTDTQYF.

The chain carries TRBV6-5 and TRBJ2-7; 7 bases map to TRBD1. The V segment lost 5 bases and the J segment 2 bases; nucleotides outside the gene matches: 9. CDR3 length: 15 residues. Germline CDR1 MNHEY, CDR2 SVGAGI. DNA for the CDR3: TGTGCCAGCAGTACACTCCGGGACAGAGCCTACGAGCAGTACTTC. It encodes CASSTLRDRAYEQYF.

Here the CDR3 DNA reads TGTGCCAGCAGCCGGGACGGCTATGGCTACACCTTC. Its translation is CASSRDGYGYTF. V gene TRBV14 combines with J gene TRBJ1-2, with D possibly TRBD1 on 5 matching bases. The CDR3 is 12 residues long. Trimming stripped 4 bases from V and 4 bases from J, with 7 bases between. Germline V gene data show CDR1 as SGHDN and CDR2 as FVKESK.

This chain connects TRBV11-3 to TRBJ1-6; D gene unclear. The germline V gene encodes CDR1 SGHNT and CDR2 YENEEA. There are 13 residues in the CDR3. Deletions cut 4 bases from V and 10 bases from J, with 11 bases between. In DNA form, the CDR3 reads TGTGCCAGCAGCTACCGACCAAAGTCACCCCTCCACTTT. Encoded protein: CASSYRPKSPLHF.

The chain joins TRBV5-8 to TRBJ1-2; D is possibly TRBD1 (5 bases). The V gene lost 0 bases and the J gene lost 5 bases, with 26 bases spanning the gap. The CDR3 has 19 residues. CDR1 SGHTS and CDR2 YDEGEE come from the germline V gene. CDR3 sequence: CASSLASGRRSGTAYGYTF. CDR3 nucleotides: TGTGCCAGCAGCTTGGCCTCAGGGAGACGTTCCGGGACGGCGTATGGCTACACCTTC.

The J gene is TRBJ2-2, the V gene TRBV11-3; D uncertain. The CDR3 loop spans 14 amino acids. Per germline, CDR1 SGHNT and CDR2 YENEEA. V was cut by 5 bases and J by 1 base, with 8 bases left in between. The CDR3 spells CASSTGRNTGELFF. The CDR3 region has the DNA TGTGCCAGCAGCACCGGTAGGAACACCGGGGAGCTGTTTTTT.

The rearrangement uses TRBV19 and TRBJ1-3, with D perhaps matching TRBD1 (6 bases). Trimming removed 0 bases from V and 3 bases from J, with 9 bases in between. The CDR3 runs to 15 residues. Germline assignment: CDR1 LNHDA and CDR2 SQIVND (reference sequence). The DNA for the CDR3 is TGTGCCAGTAGTATAGATCAGGGGAATGGAAACACCATATATTTT. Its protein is CASSIDQGNGNTIYF.

The CDR3 bases are TGTGCCAGCAGCTTGGCCGGTGGGGGGCGAGGTGAAAAACTGTTTTTT. This gives the protein CASSLAGGGRGEKLFF. The rearrangement links TRBV5-8 to TRBJ1-4, with a tentative D call TRBD1 (6 bases). Germline V gene sequence: CDR1 SGHTS, CDR2 YDEGEE. The germline V and J ends were trimmed by 0 bases and 7 bases, with 16 bases remaining between them. This CDR3 spans 16 amino acids. Variable domain in full (rest from reference TRBV5-8 and TRBJ1-4): EAGVTQSPTHLIKTRGQQATLRCSPISGHTSVYWYQQALGLGLQFLLWYDEGEERNRGNFPPRFSGRQFPNYSSELNVNALELEDSALYLCASSLAGGGRGEKLFFGSGTQLSVL.

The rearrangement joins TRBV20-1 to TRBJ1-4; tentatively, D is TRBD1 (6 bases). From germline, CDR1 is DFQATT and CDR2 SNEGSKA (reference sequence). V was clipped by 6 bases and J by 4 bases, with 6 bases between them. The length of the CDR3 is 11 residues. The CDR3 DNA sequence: TGCAGTGCGGACAGTAATGAAAAACTGTTTTTT. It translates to CSADSNEKLFF.